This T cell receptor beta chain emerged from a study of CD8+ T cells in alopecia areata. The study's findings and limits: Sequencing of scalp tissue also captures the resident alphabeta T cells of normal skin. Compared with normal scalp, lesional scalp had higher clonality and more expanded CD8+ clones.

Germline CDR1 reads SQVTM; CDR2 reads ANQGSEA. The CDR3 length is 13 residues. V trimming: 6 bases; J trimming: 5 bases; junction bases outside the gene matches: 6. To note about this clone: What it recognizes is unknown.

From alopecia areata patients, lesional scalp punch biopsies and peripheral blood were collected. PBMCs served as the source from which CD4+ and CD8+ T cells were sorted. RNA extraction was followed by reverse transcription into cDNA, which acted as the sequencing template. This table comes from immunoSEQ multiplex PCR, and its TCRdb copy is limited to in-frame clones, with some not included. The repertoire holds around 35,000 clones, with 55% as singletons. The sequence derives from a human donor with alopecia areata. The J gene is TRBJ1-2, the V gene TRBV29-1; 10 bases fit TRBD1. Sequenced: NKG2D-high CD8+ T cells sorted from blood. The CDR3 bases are TGCAGCGTGGACAGGGGGGTAGTTTATGGCTACACCTTC. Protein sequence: CSVDRGVVYGYTF.